Listed here is a single T cell receptor (beta chain). No antigen is known for it. Amplification targeted TCR beta CDR3 regions from RNA transcripts. The TCR CDR3 was amplified in a first-round RT-PCR using the HTBI primer set. TCRdb reprocessed the multiplex PCR reads with MiXCR, giving one entry per CDR3 protein. The sample includes 25,000 to 30,000 distinct CDR3 sequences, roughly 45% of them seen just once. This sample was taken from a study of T cells in Graves' hyperthyroidism and ophthalmopathy. Study-wide context: At initial diagnosis, before any treatment had begun, peripheral blood was obtained. General study points: Ophthalmopathy prediction by the model preceded onset by a median approximately 6.9 months. Most thyroid clonotypes expanded above 0.001 were also detected in blood.

CDR3 length: 15 residues. V lost 3 bases and J lost 4, with 13 bases in between. Germline CDR1 is LNHDA and CDR2 is SQIVND (reference sequence). Stable disease denoted Graves' hyperthyroidism without ophthalmopathy progression within 18 months. This sequence joins TRBV19 and TRBJ1-5; the D is unclear. The source of this sequence is a woman aged 25-40 years with Graves' hyperthyroidism. Source material: blood. CDR3 sequence reads: CASSIRAVGNQPQHF. CDR3 coding DNA: TGTGCCAGTAGTATCCGGGCGGTAGGTAATCAGCCCCAGCATTTT.